The present entry profiles one T cell receptor (beta chain) with its context. The clone's antigen remains unknown. No much larger clonotype is one base removed from it; base qualities were not supplied. There are 16 amino acids in the CDR3, from cysteine to phenylalanine inclusive. The sequence is cut down to CDR3 DNA, 48 bases in frame from base 1. The junction shows trimming of 1 base on V and 5 bases on J, and the gene matches do not reach 9 bases of it. CDR1 and CDR2 were assigned from the germline V gene (reference sequence) as LNHNV and YYDKDF. The source of the sample is a study of T cell changes during pregnancy in multiple sclerosis (dated by TCRdb to the late 2010s). In the study overall: Changes in the T cell repertoire over the course of pregnancy were examined in this study in women with multiple sclerosis.

The library was obtained by the immunoSEQ multiplex PCR assay. Held by TCRdb, this immuneACCESS table contains in-frame sequences only and omits some clones. Under half of the omission traces to an unresolved V gene where checked; the cause of the rest is unknown. This sample comprises roughly 57,000 clones, roughly nine tenths of them detected only once. About 2.5% of the sample is held by the ten biggest clonotypes. The rearrangement combines TRBV15 with TRBJ2-3; 7 of the junction bases match TRBD2. The sequence derives from a female donor with multiple sclerosis, enrolled in a pregnancy study. The source was peripheral blood, collected in the first trimester of pregnancy. The encoded CDR3 is CATSRGSREVLDTQYF. The base sequence is TGTGCCACCAGCAGAGGTTCCCGGGAGGTCTTAGATACGCAGTATTTT.